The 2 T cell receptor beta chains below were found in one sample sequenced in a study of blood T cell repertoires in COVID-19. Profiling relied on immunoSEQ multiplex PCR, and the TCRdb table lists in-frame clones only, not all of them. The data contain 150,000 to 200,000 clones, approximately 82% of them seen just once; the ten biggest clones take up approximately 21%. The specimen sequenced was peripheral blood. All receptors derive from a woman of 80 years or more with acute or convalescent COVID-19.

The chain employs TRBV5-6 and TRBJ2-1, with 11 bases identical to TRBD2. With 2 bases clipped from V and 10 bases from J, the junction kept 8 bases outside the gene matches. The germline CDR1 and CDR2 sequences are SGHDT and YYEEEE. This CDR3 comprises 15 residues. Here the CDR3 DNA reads TGTGCCAGCAGCTTACTAGCGGGAGCGGGGCCCGAGCAGTTCTTC. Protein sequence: CASSLLAGAGPEQFF.

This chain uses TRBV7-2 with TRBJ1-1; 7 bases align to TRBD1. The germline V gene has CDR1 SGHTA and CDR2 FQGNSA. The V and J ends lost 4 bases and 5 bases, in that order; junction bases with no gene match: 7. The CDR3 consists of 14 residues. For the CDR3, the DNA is TGTGCCAGCAGCTACTACAGGGGTCGGACTGAAGCTTTCTTT. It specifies CASSYYRGRTEAFF.